The 25 T cell receptor beta chains listed next were all sequenced from one sample in a study of blood T cell repertoires in COVID-19. Assay: immunoSEQ multiplex PCR; the TCRdb copy retains only in-frame clones and omits some. The sample lists about 230,000 clones, over 75% occurring once. Material: peripheral blood. The receptors originated from a man aged 50 to 60 with COVID-19, enrolled during active disease.

The V call is TRBV7-8, the J call TRBJ1-2, with D possibly matching TRBD1 (6 bases). Germline V gene data show CDR1 as SGHVS and CDR2 as FQNEAQ. The CDR3 consists of 15 residues. Trimming removed 2 bases from V and 1 base from J, with 11 bases in between. As DNA, the CDR3 is TGTGCCAGCAGCTTATGGTCAGGGGTTAACTATGGCTACACCTTC. Its protein is CASSLWSGVNYGYTF.

The chain joins TRBV6-5 to TRBJ1-2, with a possible D match to TRBD1 (5 bases). This CDR3 contains 15 residues. V was clipped by 8 bases and J by 0 bases, with 16 bases between them. Per germline, CDR1 MNHEY and CDR2 SVGAGI. The CDR3 sequence: CASLPGGETNYGYTF. The CDR3, as DNA: TGTGCCAGCCTCCCAGGAGGGGAAACTAACTATGGCTACACCTTC.

The chain recombines TRBV19 with TRBJ1-5; D ambiguous. Trimming took 7 bases from V and 2 from J, leaving 6 bases between them. The CDR3 consists of 12 residues. Germline CDR1 is LNHDA and CDR2 is SQIVND (reference sequence). The CDR3 spells CASTGGNQPQHF. CDR3 DNA sequence: TGTGCCAGTACAGGTGGCAATCAGCCCCAGCATTTT.

The CDR3 region is CASSELAGGSYNEQFF. CDR3 DNA: TGTGCCAGCAGTGAGCTAGCGGGGGGGAGCTACAATGAGCAGTTCTTC. This chain links TRBV6-4 with TRBJ2-1; TRBD2 agrees at 12 bases. The V gene end was trimmed by 3 bases and the J gene end by 3 bases; junction bases not matched to a gene: 3. The germline V gene encodes CDR1 MRHNA and CDR2 SNTAGT. The CDR3 runs 16 residues.

The J gene is TRBJ2-7, the V gene TRBV7-9; TRBD1 might be the D (6 bases). The CDR3 covers 12 residues. Germline V CDR1 and CDR2: SEHNR, FQNEAQ (reference sequence). Trimming stripped 0 bases from V and 8 bases from J, with 8 bases between. The CDR3 DNA reads TGTGCCAGCAGCTTAGCGGGGGACAAGCAGTACTTC. It specifies CASSLAGDKQYF.

J is TRBJ1-5 and V is TRBV19, with D unclear. The germline gives CDR1 LNHDA, CDR2 SQIVND (reference sequence). This CDR3 has 16 residues. V was trimmed by 0 bases and J by 0 bases, leaving 9 bases between them. DNA for the CDR3: TGTGCCAGTAGTATAGATGCGCGGGGTAGCAATCAGCCCCAGCATTTT. This sequence encodes CASSIDARGSNQPQHF.

The chain combines TRBV12-5 with TRBJ2-5; D not certain. Per the germline V gene, CDR1 is LGHNT and CDR2 is FRNRAP. The ends were cut back, 2 bases at V and 4 bases at J, with 5 bases in the middle. The CDR3 sequence is 12 residues long. The CDR3 coding sequence is TGTGCTAGTGGTTTGTCCGGAGAGACCCAGTACTTC. Its translation is CASGLSGETQYF.

The J gene is TRBJ2-5, the V gene TRBV7-9, with 10 bases lining up with TRBD1. Germline CDR1 reads SEHNR; CDR2 reads FQNEAQ (reference sequence). This CDR3 is 16 amino acids long. With V trimmed by 5 bases and J by 2 bases, 8 bases remained unmatched. CDR3: CASSPGTGASQETQYF. CDR3 in DNA: TGTGCCAGCAGCCCAGGGACAGGGGCCTCACAAGAGACCCAGTACTTC. Full variable domain (rest looked up from reference TRBV7-9 and TRBJ2-5): DTGVSQNPRHKITKRGQNVTFRCDPISEHNRLYWYRQTLGQGPEFLTYFQNEAQLEKSRLLSDRFSAERPKGSFSTLEIQRTEQGDSAMYLCASSPGTGASQETQYFGPGTRLLVL.

As to this clone: One junction end disagrees with the germline gene, perhaps due to a read error. V and J are TRBV7-7 and TRBJ1-3, with D possibly TRBD1 on 5 matching bases. This CDR3 has 15 amino acids. Germline assignment: CDR1 SSHAT and CDR2 FNYEAQ (reference sequence). The CDR3 DNA is TGTGCTAGCAGCTTGGGAACAGGTTCTGGCAACACCATATATTTT. It codes for CASSLGTGSGNTIYF.

V usage is TRBV11-1 and J usage is TRBJ2-5, with 12 bases fitting TRBD2. Trimming at V came to 5 bases and at J to 5 bases, leaving 6 bases not matched to a gene. Germline V gene data show CDR1 as SGHAT and CDR2 as FQDESV (reference sequence). This CDR3 contains 15 residues. The CDR3 bases are TGTGCCAGCAGCATCCGACTAGCGGGAGCGGAGACCCAGTACTTC. It specifies CASSIRLAGAETQYF.

The table lists this clone with a count of one. The rearrangement joins TRBV6-4 to TRBJ2-1; 8 bases fit TRBD1. Germline V gene lookup returns CDR1 MRHNA and CDR2 SNTAGT. Trimming took 3 bases from V and 6 from J; bases not matched to a gene: 10. The CDR3 has 16 amino acids. The CDR3 DNA reads TGTGCCAGCAGTGAATCCCTAGGACAGGGAGGCAATGAGCAGTTCTTC. As protein: CASSESLGQGGNEQFF.

The rearrangement links TRBV30 to TRBJ1-4; possible D gene TRBD1, 6 bases. The CDR3 runs 14 residues. CDR1 and CDR2 (germline): GTSNPN, SVGIG (reference sequence). V was cut by 2 bases and J by 2 bases, with 9 bases left in between. CDR3 sequence: CAWSPGETNEKLFF. CDR3 nucleotide sequence: TGTGCCTGGAGTCCAGGGGAGACTAATGAAAAACTGTTTTTT.

This chain uses TRBV24-1 with TRBJ2-2; D not certain. This CDR3 has 15 residues. The germline V gene has CDR1 KGHDR and CDR2 SFDVKD. In DNA form, the CDR3 reads TGTGCAACCCCCCGGTCCCAGGCGAACACCGGGGAGCTGTTTTTT. Translating it yields CATPRSQANTGELFF.

The chain links TRBV5-1 to TRBJ1-3; D unresolved. This CDR3 is 17 amino acids long. V was trimmed by 0 bases and J by 0 bases, leaving 13 bases between them. The germline V gene has CDR1 SGHRS and CDR2 YFSETQ. In DNA, the CDR3 is TGCGCCAGCAGCTTGGGCCGGTCCGAGAGCTCTGGAAACACCATATATTTT. Translated: CASSLGRSESSGNTIYF.

J is TRBJ2-2 and V is TRBV21-1; whether TRBD2, the table's D call, matches the DNA was not checked. TRBV21-1 is assigned pseudogene status. The CDR3 is made up of 16 amino acids. The CDR3 DNA is TGTGCCAGCAGCAAAGCACGGACTAGGAACACCGGGGAGCTGTTTTTT. Amino acid sequence: CASSKARTRNTGELFF.

The rearrangement joins TRBV7-8 to TRBJ1-5; TRBD1 aligns across 9 bases. CDR1 is SGHVS and CDR2 is FQNEAQ in the germline V gene. Unmatched junction bases numbered 5, after V lost 6 bases and J lost 5 bases. This CDR3 comprises 14 residues. The CDR3 coding sequence is TGTGCCAGCAGTCTCCGGGACAGGGATCAGCCCCAGCATTTT. Translating it yields CASSLRDRDQPQHF.

The V gene is TRBV30, the J gene TRBJ1-4; 7 bases agree with TRBD1. J lost 2 bases, V lost 4 bases, and 4 bases had no gene match. This CDR3 comprises 14 residues. Germline CDR1 GTSNPN, CDR2 SVGIG (reference sequence). CDR3 sequence (DNA): TGTGCCTGGATGTCGGGACAGACTAATGAAAAACTGTTTTTT. Translation gives CAWMSGQTNEKLFF.

The gene calls are TRBV2 and TRBJ2-5, with TRBD2 identical over 14 bases. The V gene's germline CDR1 is SNHLY and CDR2 FYNNEI. The CDR3 covers 15 residues. After removal of 5 bases from V and 5 bases from J, the junction contained 4 bases not matched to a gene. For the CDR3, the DNA is TGTGCCAGCAGTTGGGGGACTAGCGGGAGTGAGACCCAGTACTTC. It specifies CASSWGTSGSETQYF.

This clone has a single count. The rearrangement uses TRBV5-1 and TRBJ1-2; 8 positions agree with TRBD1. CDR1 is SGHRS, CDR2 YFSETQ, per germline. This CDR3 spans 18 amino acids. V lost 4 bases and J lost 5; bases outside the gene matches: 19. The CDR3 coding sequence is TGCGCCAGCAGCCTCCCATCCTCGCCAGGGGGCGAAGCTTATGGCTACACCTTC. As protein: CASSLPSSPGGEAYGYTF.

This clone showed up just a few times. V is TRBV11-2 and J is TRBJ2-1; a possible D gene is TRBD1 (6 bases). V lost 2 bases, J lost 8 bases, and 13 bases lay in between. The CDR3 has 14 residues. The germline CDR1 and CDR2 sequences are SGHAT and FQNNGV. The CDR3 nucleotides read TGTGCCAGCAGCTTAAAGAGAGGGGGTCATGAGCAGTTCTTC. This codes for CASSLKRGGHEQFF.

The chain employs TRBV19 and TRBJ2-1; D may be TRBD2 (6 bases). Trimming left V 3 bases short and J 0 bases short, with 15 bases between. The CDR3 extends over 17 amino acids. Germline values: CDR1 LNHDA, CDR2 SQIVND (reference sequence). CDR3 nucleotides: TGTGCCAGTAGTATGAAGGGTAGCGGTCCCTCCTACAATGAGCAGTTCTTC. Amino acid sequence: CASSMKGSGPSYNEQFF.

The V call is TRBV4-2, the J call TRBJ1-5; D remains unclear. Trimming pared 0 bases from V and 1 base from J, leaving 7 bases between. Germline values: CDR1 LGHNA, CDR2 YNFKEQ. This CDR3 has 15 residues. The CDR3 DNA is TGTGCCAGCAGCCAAGATTGGCTGAGCAATCAGCCCCAGCATTTT. It translates to CASSQDWLSNQPQHF.

The chain employs TRBV27 and TRBJ2-2; 8 bases fit TRBD2. The CDR3 has 17 residues. Trimming cost V 3 bases and J 4 bases; bases outside gene matches: 10. Germline V gene sequence: CDR1 MNHEY, CDR2 SMNVEV (reference sequence). The CDR3 DNA follows: TGTGCCAGCAGTTTCTGGGGGGCTAGCGGGCTCACCGGGGAGCTGTTTTTT. Residues: CASSFWGASGLTGELFF.

This clone was detected only a few times. The rearrangement uses TRBV3-1 (or the pseudogene TRBV3-2) and TRBJ2-7; 13 bases map to TRBD2. The length of the CDR3 is 15 residues. J was trimmed by 5 bases and V by 1 base; bases with no gene match: 2. Germline V CDR1 and CDR2: LGHDT, YNNKEL (reference sequence). The CDR3 here is CASSQGTSGSNEQYF. The DNA for the CDR3 is TGTGCCAGCAGCCAAGGGACTAGCGGGAGTAACGAGCAGTACTTC.

The chain has TRBV27 and TRBJ2-5, with TRBD1 matching over 7 bases. The ends lost 5 bases at V and 1 base at J; junction bases unmatched: 4. The CDR3 consists of 14 residues. Germline CDR1 reads MNHEY; CDR2 reads SMNVEV (reference sequence). In DNA, the CDR3 is TGTGCCAGCAGTAAACAGGGGACCCAAGAGACCCAGTACTTC. This gives the protein CASSKQGTQETQYF.